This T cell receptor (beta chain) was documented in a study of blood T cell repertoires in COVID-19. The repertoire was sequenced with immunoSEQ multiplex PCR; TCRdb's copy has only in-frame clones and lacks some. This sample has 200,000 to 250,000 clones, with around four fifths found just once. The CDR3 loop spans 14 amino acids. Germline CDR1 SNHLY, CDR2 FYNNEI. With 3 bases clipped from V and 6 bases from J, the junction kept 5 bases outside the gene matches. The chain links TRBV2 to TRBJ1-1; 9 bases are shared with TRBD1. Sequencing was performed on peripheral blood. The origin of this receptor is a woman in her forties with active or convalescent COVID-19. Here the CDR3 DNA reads TGTGCCAGCAGTGATACAGGGGGCATAGCTGAAGCTTTCTTT. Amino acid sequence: CASSDTGGIAEAFF.